The 8 T cell receptor beta chains listed next were all sequenced from one sample in a study of PD-1 blockade in classical Hodgkin lymphoma. Time point meaning: cycle 4 day 1 (C4D1), after 5 to 7 weeks of nivolumab. Each and every patient relapsed after autologous stem cell transplantation, and patients got differing brentuximab vedotin exposure. Here immunoSEQ multiplex PCR was the method, and the copy in TCRdb shows in-frame clones only, minus some. In the table there are over 75,000 clones, 90% of which are singletons. The specimen was peripheral blood mononuclear cells (PBMCs), collected before the fourth cycle of nivolumab. The receptor source for this set is a human donor with classical Hodgkin lymphoma.

CDR3 residues: CASSGRQGPGDEQFF. In nucleotides, the CDR3 is TGTGCCAGCAGCGGTCGACAGGGACCGGGCGATGAGCAGTTCTTC. The V call is TRBV11-3, the J call TRBJ2-1, with TRBD1 identical over 7 bases. In germline, CDR1 is SGHNT, CDR2 YENEEA. The CDR3 length is 15 residues. The junction had 12 bases not matched to a gene; V was cut back by 5 bases and J by 8 bases. Drawing the rest from reference TRBV11-3 and TRBJ2-1, the complete variable domain is EAGVVQSPRYKIIEKKQPVAFWCNPISGHNTLYWYLQNLGQGPELLIRYENEEAVDDSQLPKDRFSAERLKGVDSTLKIQPAELGDSAVYLCASSGRQGPGDEQFFGPGTRLTVL.

This chain links TRBV19 with TRBJ2-7; D possibly corresponds to TRBD1 (5 bases). V was shortened by 4 bases and J by 1 base, with 11 bases between the two germline ends. CDR3 length equals 14 residues. CDR1 is LNHDA and CDR2 is SQIVND in the germline V gene (reference sequence). CDR3 nucleotide sequence: TGTGCCAGTAGTACAGACGACAGATCCTACGAGCAGTACTTC. Its translation is CASSTDDRSYEQYF.

Here the CDR3 DNA reads TGTGCCAGCAGCTCCGGATATCAGCCCCAGCATTTT. Its translation: CASSSGYQPQHF. The rearrangement uses TRBV11-2 and TRBJ1-5; D unresolved. Looked up from germline, CDR1 is SGHAT and CDR2 is FQNNGV. V was clipped by 4 bases and J by 5 bases, with 6 bases between them. The CDR3 length is 12 residues.

The chain joins TRBV5-1 to TRBJ1-2; D unclear. This CDR3 spans 13 amino acids. Germline V gene sequence: CDR1 SGHRS, CDR2 YFSETQ. Trimming pared 0 bases from V and 8 bases from J, leaving 11 bases between. The CDR3 DNA sequence: TGCGCCAGCAGCTTGGGGTCTGTGGAAGGCTACACCTTC. This encodes CASSLGSVEGYTF. The full variable domain, completed using reference TRBV5-1 and TRBJ1-2, is KAGVTQTPRYLIKTRGQQVTLSCSPISGHRSVSWYQQTPGQGLQFLFEYFSETQRNKGNFPGRFSGRQFSNSRSEMNVSTLELGDSALYLCASSLGSVEGYTFGSGTRLTVV.

This clone was recorded once. The chain uses TRBV30 and TRBJ1-3, with D maybe TRBD1 (6 bases). CDR1 and CDR2 (germline): GTSNPN, SVGIG (reference sequence). The CDR3 consists of 12 residues. V lost 3 bases, J lost 14 bases, and 17 bases lay in between. The DNA of the CDR3 is TGTGCCTGGAGGGAGGAAGGGGGATTTCTATATTTT. It is translated as CAWREEGGFLYF.

The gene calls are TRBV6-1 and TRBJ2-5; 9 bases map to TRBD1. CDR1 is MNHNS, CDR2 SASEGT, per germline. V was pared by 3 bases and J by 9 bases, with 14 bases of the junction left unmatched. The CDR3 loop spans 16 amino acids. CDR3 sequence reads: CASSDPRGTGREAQYF. CDR3 DNA sequence: TGTGCCAGCAGTGACCCGCGCGGGACAGGGAGGGAGGCCCAGTACTTC.

The chain uses TRBV11-2 and TRBJ2-1; D is unclear. The CDR3 totals 17 residues. V was clipped by 2 bases and J by 4 bases, with 18 bases between them. The germline V gene encodes CDR1 SGHAT and CDR2 FQNNGV. The CDR3 bases are TGTGCCAGCAGCTTAAATACGGCAGGCTGGATTTACAATGAGCAGTTCTTC. It codes for CASSLNTAGWIYNEQFF.

This clone was seen a few times. The V gene is TRBV6-1, the J gene TRBJ1-5; D not resolved. Germline V gene sequence: CDR1 MNHNS, CDR2 SASEGT. This CDR3 is 16 amino acids long. With 4 bases removed from V and 0 bases from J, the gap between germline ends came to 13 bases. The chain's CDR3 is CASSAGRTYSNQPQHF. CDR3 nucleotide sequence: TGTGCCAGCAGTGCCGGACGGACTTATAGCAATCAGCCCCAGCATTTT.